These 20 T cell receptor beta chains were sequenced from one sample in a study of identical twins. Using its own MiXCR run on the 5' RACE reads, TCRdb lists one record per CDR3 protein. This table holds some 500,000 distinct CDR3 sequences, over 8.5% found once. The same data also went into a second study, on yellow fever vaccine responses in identical twins.

The sample comprised PBMCs. Receptor source: a woman younger than 35 in good health.

This clonotype was counted at least ten times. The chain has TRBV11-2 and TRBJ2-3; D might be TRBD1 (5 bases). V was cut by 5 bases and J by 4 bases, with 16 bases left in between. The CDR3 contains 15 residues. Germline CDR1 SGHAT, CDR2 FQNNGV. The CDR3 reads CASSQPGPQADTQYF. The CDR3 region has the DNA TGTGCCAGCAGCCAGCCAGGGCCACAGGCAGATACGCAGTATTTT.

V gene TRBV13 combines with J gene TRBJ2-3; D is ambiguous. Germline assignment: CDR1 PRHDT and CDR2 FYEKMQ (reference sequence). Trimming left V 5 bases short and J 4 bases short, with 13 bases between. The CDR3 sequence is 14 residues long. This chain's CDR3 is CASSLLALPDTQYF. CDR3 in DNA: TGTGCCAGCAGCCTCCTGGCGCTGCCAGATACGCAGTATTTT. Together with reference TRBV13 and TRBJ2-3, the CDR3 gives the full variable domain: AAGVIQSPRHLIKEKRETATLKCYPIPRHDTVYWYQQGPGQDPQFLISFYEKMQSDKGSIPDRFSAQQFSDYHSELNMSSLELGDSALYFCASSLLALPDTQYFGPGTRLTVL.

V usage is TRBV4-1 and J usage is TRBJ1-2; 7 bases match TRBD1. V lost 0 bases, J lost 4 bases, and 14 bases stayed unmatched. Germline lookup yields CDR1 MGHRA and CDR2 YSYEKL. The CDR3 loop spans 18 amino acids. The CDR3 DNA sequence: TGCGCCAGCAGCCAAGAGGAGACCAAGACAGGGAACCTCTATGGCTACACCTTC. Protein: CASSQEETKTGNLYGYTF.

This clonotype was picked up many times. The chain combines TRBV12-3 or TRBV12-4 with TRBJ1-3; D not certain. CDR3 length: 16 residues. Deletions cut 6 bases from V and 0 bases from J, with 15 bases between. This CDR3 is CASSLLGQSSGNTIYF. The CDR3 DNA is TGTGCCAGCAGCCTACTCGGCCAGAGCTCTGGAAACACCATATATTTT.

The CDR3 DNA reads as TGTGCCAGCAGCCCTCAGGTTTCCGCCCGGACCCAGTACTTC. The encoded protein is CASSPQVSARTQYF. This rearrangement joins TRBV5-5 to TRBJ2-5; D ambiguous. The CDR3 is 14 residues long. Per the germline V gene, CDR1 is SGHKS and CDR2 is YYEKEE (reference sequence). Trimming left V 4 bases short and J 7 bases short, with 17 bases between. Full variable domain (outside the CDR3, taken from reference TRBV5-5 and TRBJ2-5): DAGVTQSPTHLIKTRGQQVTLRCSPISGHKSVSWYQQVLGQGPQFIFQYYEKEERGRGNFPDRFSARQFPNYSSELNVNALLLGDSALYLCASSPQVSARTQYFGPGTRLLVL.

This clonotype was counted at least ten times. The genes are TRBV2 and TRBJ1-2; D is uncertain. The V end was cut by 5 bases, the J end by 8 bases, with 12 bases between. Germline CDR1 reads SNHLY; CDR2 reads FYNNEI. The CDR3 sequence is 12 residues long. The CDR3 region is CASSIEYGGYTF. The CDR3 DNA sequence: TGTGCCAGCAGTATAGAGTACGGCGGCTACACCTTC.

This chain uses TRBV4-3 with TRBJ2-1; D might be TRBD2 (6 bases). Germline V gene data show CDR1 as LGHNA and CDR2 as YSLEER. The V end lost 3 bases, the J end lost 7 bases, and 16 bases lay between the germline ends. This CDR3 region has 15 residues. CDR3 in amino acids: CASSQGAGEENEQFF. The CDR3 nucleotides are TGCGCCAGCAGCCAGGGAGCTGGGGAGGAGAATGAGCAGTTCTTC.

Many counts were recorded for this clonotype. The rearrangement links TRBV9 to TRBJ2-2; D may be TRBD2 (6 bases). The CDR3 contains 16 residues. CDR1 is SGDLS, CDR2 YYNGEE, per germline. Trimming took off 0 bases at V and 0 bases at J, with 9 bases between the two ends. CDR3 nucleotides: TGTGCCAGCAGCGTAGGGGGGGTCCCGAACACCGGGGAGCTGTTTTTT. Translating it yields CASSVGGVPNTGELFF.

The sample holds many counts of this clonotype. The gene calls are TRBV10-3 and TRBJ2-7, with TRBD2 matching 7 bases. The CDR3 spans 12 residues. Germline assignment: CDR1 ENHRY and CDR2 SYGVKD. Trimming took 6 bases from V and 5 from J; bases not matched to a gene: 4. The CDR3 bases are TGTGCCATCAGGGCGGGAGTACACGAGCAGTACTTC. Protein sequence: CAIRAGVHEQYF.

This clonotype has at least ten counts. The CDR3 region has the DNA TGTGCCAGCAAGTCCGGGGGGCGAGGAGGTGAGCAGTTCTTC. This sequence encodes CASKSGGRGGEQFF. The chain recombines TRBV12-3 or TRBV12-4 with TRBJ2-1, with D maybe TRBD2 (7 bases). V lost 7 bases and J lost 9, with 19 bases in between. CDR3 size: 14 residues.

The V gene is TRBV20-1, the J gene TRBJ2-3; 9 bases are shared with TRBD2. The J segment lost 3 bases and the V segment lost 0 bases, leaving 4 bases of the junction unmatched. Germline V CDR1 and CDR2: DFQATT, SNEGSKA (reference sequence). The CDR3 consists of 15 residues. This CDR3 reads CSARDPSGETDTQYF. Here the CDR3 DNA reads TGCAGTGCTAGAGATCCTAGCGGGGAAACAGATACGCAGTATTTT.

This clonotype was seen many times. V is TRBV12-3 or TRBV12-4 and J is TRBJ2-5; 7 bases fit TRBD1. V lost 7 bases, J lost 5 bases, and 10 bases stayed unmatched. The length of the CDR3 is 14 residues. The CDR3 DNA is TGTGCCAGCACTCCGACAGGGTTGAGGGAGACCCAGTACTTC. Amino acids: CASTPTGLRETQYF.

This clonotype was recorded a few times. DNA for the CDR3: TGTGCCATCAGCCACGGACTAGACAATGAGCAGTTCTTC. It is translated as CAISHGLDNEQFF. The chain recombines TRBV10-3 with TRBJ2-1, with TRBD2 identical over 7 bases. The V gene's germline CDR1 is ENHRY and CDR2 SYGVKD. The CDR3 is made up of 13 amino acids. The ends lost 6 bases at V and 5 bases at J; junction bases unmatched: 4.

V usage is TRBV20-1 and J usage is TRBJ2-1, with 9 nucleotides matching TRBD2. This CDR3 is 15 amino acids long. Germline CDR1 is DFQATT and CDR2 is SNEGSKA (reference sequence). With V trimmed by 5 bases and J by 5 bases, 10 bases remained unmatched. In DNA form, the CDR3 reads TGCAGTGCTGACCTGGGGCCTAGCGGGGACAATGAGCAGTTCTTC. This encodes CSADLGPSGDNEQFF.

This clonotype was seen ten or more times. The chain joins TRBV12-3 or TRBV12-4 to TRBJ2-5, with unresolved D. Trimming left V 3 bases short and J 1 base short, with 12 bases between. The CDR3 has 15 residues. The CDR3 DNA is TGTGCCAGCAGTTTTCCGGGCAGCCTCCAAGAGACCCAGTACTTC. Translating it yields CASSFPGSLQETQYF.

This clonotype was seen more than once but under ten times. This chain connects TRBV10-3 to TRBJ2-1; 13 positions agree with TRBD2. Trimming removed 6 bases from V and 8 bases from J; junction bases left unmatched: 7. The germline V gene encodes CDR1 ENHRY and CDR2 SYGVKD. The CDR3 extends over 15 amino acids. The CDR3 DNA reads as TGTGCCATCAGCTACGGGACTAGCGGGATCGATGAGCAGTTCTTC. Amino acid sequence: CAISYGTSGIDEQFF.

The rearrangement uses TRBV20-1 and TRBJ2-7, with 8 bases matching TRBD2. Germline CDR1 reads DFQATT; CDR2 reads SNEGSKA (reference sequence). The CDR3 runs 15 residues. The V and J ends lost 4 bases and 2 bases, in that order; junction bases with no gene match: 10. The CDR3 sequence is CSAKITSGPTYEQYF. CDR3 bases: TGCAGTGCTAAGATTACTAGCGGACCCACCTACGAGCAGTACTTC.

This clonotype was seen ten or more times. V gene TRBV7-2 combines with J gene TRBJ2-1; 8 bases align to TRBD2. The CDR3 spans 15 residues. J was trimmed by 2 bases and V by 0 bases; bases with no gene match: 0. Looked up from germline, CDR1 is SGHTA and CDR2 is FQGNSA. The CDR3 nucleotides are TGTGCCAGCAGCTTAGCTAGCGGGACCTACAATGAGCAGTTCTTC. It specifies CASSLASGTYNEQFF.

This clonotype was detected ten times or more. The V and J genes are TRBV5-1 and TRBJ1-1; 7 bases agree with TRBD1. The V segment lost 4 bases and the J segment 1 base; nucleotides outside the gene matches: 7. This CDR3 is built from 15 residues. Germline V gene lookup returns CDR1 SGHRS and CDR2 YFSETQ. CDR3 in DNA: TGCGCCAGCAGCGCCGAAGGGGGCCGGAACACTGAAGCTTTCTTT. This translates into CASSAEGGRNTEAFF.

The V call is TRBV7-2, the J call TRBJ2-5; possibly TRBD2 for D (7 bases). The V gene's germline CDR1 is SGHTA and CDR2 FQGNSA. The CDR3 has 16 amino acids. V was cut by 5 bases and J by 5 bases, with 21 bases left in between. CDR3 protein: CASSLTRGASGETQYF. The DNA for the CDR3 is TGTGCCAGCAGCCTGACCCGGGGGGCCTCGGGGGAGACCCAGTACTTC.